This TCR beta chain was identified in a study of blood T cell repertoires in COVID-19. Background on the study: Sites in the United States, Italy and Spain provided acute and convalescent COVID-19 samples. Nucleic acid was either cDNA or gDNA, and it came from T cells, B-cell-depleted T cells, or PBMCs.

There are 13 residues in the CDR3. The ends lost 3 bases at V and 15 bases at J; junction bases unmatched: 8. Germline lookup yields CDR1 KGHSH and CDR2 LQKENI. In the original workflow: The assay estimated nucleated cells by amplifying reference gene primers. Method: immunoSEQ multiplex PCR; TCRdb's copy keeps in-frame clones and lacks some. V and J calls and clone size are those listed in that table; D and trimming were worked out from the DNA. Among about 59,000 clones listed, 70% to 90% were seen once. This chain connects TRBV18 to TRBJ2-1, with 10 positions matching TRBD1. Sequencing input: peripheral blood. The clonotype comes from a man aged 60 to 69 with acute or convalescent COVID-19. Written as DNA, the CDR3 is TGTGCCAGCTCACCTGGGACAGGGGAGGTAGCGTTCTTC. It yields the protein CASSPGTGEVAFF. The full variable domain, rest sourced from reference TRBV18 and TRBJ2-1, is NAGVMQNPRHLVRRRGQEARLRCSPMKGHSHVYWYRQLPEEGLKFMVYLQKENIIDESGMPKERFSAEFPKEGPSILRIQQVVRGDSAAYFCASSPGTGEVAFFGPGTRLTVL.